The 27 T cell receptor beta chains presented below share a single source sample, sequenced in a study of CD8 T cells in ankylosing spondylitis. Findings of the study overall: Fewer than 10 highly homologous variants made up a TCR beta motif that seemed to typify ankylosing spondylitis blood.

In TCRdb, the 5' RACE reads were re-called with MiXCR into one record per CDR3 protein. Of about 460,000 distinct CDR3 sequences listed, about 5% were seen once; the top ten hold approximately 3.5%. No antigens are known for them. Material for sequencing was blood, either unsorted or a sorted T cell fraction (not recorded which). These receptors were taken from a male donor with ankylosing spondylitis.

This clonotype was observed a handful of times. This sequence joins TRBV9 and TRBJ2-7; D is ambiguous. V was cut by 0 bases and J by 7 bases, with 11 bases left in between. The V gene's germline CDR1 is SGDLS and CDR2 YYNGEE. The CDR3 covers 13 residues. DNA for the CDR3: TGTGCCAGCAGCGTAGATGTGAATCGGGAGCAGTACTTC. Its protein product is CASSVDVNREQYF. Using reference TRBV9 and TRBJ2-7 for the parts outside the CDR3, the full variable domain is DSGVTQTPKHLITATGQRVTLRCSPRSGDLSVYWYQQSLDQGLQFLIQYYNGEERAKGNILERFSAQQFPDLHSELNLSSLELGDSALYFCASSVDVNREQYFGPGTRLTVT.

This clonotype was found many times. The genes are TRBV10-3 and TRBJ1-3; D unclear. There are 16 residues in the CDR3. Trimming removed 3 bases from V and 0 bases from J, with 12 bases in between. Germline CDR1 is ENHRY and CDR2 is SYGVKD. In DNA form, the CDR3 reads TGTGCCATCAGTGATTCCGACTGGAGCTCTGGAAACACCATATATTTT. Translation: CAISDSDWSSGNTIYF.

This clonotype was seen many times. J is TRBJ2-2 and V is TRBV24-1; unclear D gene. CDR1 is KGHDR and CDR2 is SFDVKD in the germline V gene. The CDR3 has 15 amino acids. V dropped 1 base and J dropped 5 bases, with 10 bases sitting between them. This CDR3 reads CATSDFIQLTGELFF. CDR3 in DNA: TGTGCCACCAGTGATTTCATCCAGCTAACCGGGGAGCTGTTTTTT.

This clonotype was counted at least ten times. The rearrangement links TRBV4-3 to TRBJ2-2, with 9 bases fitting TRBD2. Germline V CDR1 and CDR2: LGHNA, YSLEER. The length of the CDR3 is 17 residues. V lost 4 bases and J lost 3; bases outside the gene matches: 9. The CDR3 loop is CASSPSGERGDTGELFF. CDR3 sequence (DNA): TGCGCCAGCAGCCCCTCGGGAGAGCGGGGGGACACCGGGGAGCTGTTTTTT.

At least ten counts were recorded for this clonotype. The chain recombines TRBV10-3 with TRBJ1-3, with D possibly being TRBD1 (6 bases). CDR1 ENHRY and CDR2 SYGVKD come from the germline V gene. CDR3 size: 15 residues. Trimming pared 2 bases from V and 3 bases from J, leaving 11 bases between. Here the CDR3 DNA reads TGTGCCATCAGTGAGCCTGGGACAATTGGAAACACCATATATTTT. Translated: CAISEPGTIGNTIYF.

This clonotype was found many times. The CDR3 bases are TGTGCCAGCAGCTCGGAAAGGGGCCGGACGGCCCTCGGGACTGAAGCTTTCTTT. Protein product: CASSSERGRTALGTEAFF. V usage is TRBV11-1 and J usage is TRBJ1-1, with D possibly matching TRBD1 (5 bases). The CDR3 is 18 amino acids. The germline CDR1 and CDR2 sequences are SGHAT and FQDESV (reference sequence). The V gene lost 4 bases and the J gene lost 5 bases, with 26 bases spanning the gap.

Many counts were recorded for this clonotype. The V and J genes are TRBV7-9 and TRBJ2-5, with D maybe TRBD1 (5 bases). Germline V gene data show CDR1 as SEHNR and CDR2 as FQNEAQ (reference sequence). The CDR3 runs 15 residues. V was trimmed by 3 bases and J by 0 bases, leaving 11 bases between them. The chain's CDR3 is CASSFLTVYQETQYF. The CDR3 bases are TGTGCCAGCAGCTTCCTGACAGTATACCAAGAGACCCAGTACTTC.

The chain has TRBV5-1 and TRBJ2-5, with TRBD1 matching 8 bases. V lost 3 bases, J lost 4 bases, and 5 bases stayed unmatched. The CDR3 consists of 14 residues. The germline gives CDR1 SGHRS, CDR2 YFSETQ. The CDR3 protein is CASSSGQGIETQYF. Here the CDR3 DNA reads TGCGCCAGCAGCTCAGGACAGGGTATAGAGACCCAGTACTTC.

This clonotype was detected only once. This chain connects TRBV2 to TRBJ2-3; weak D call: TRBD2 (6 bases). This CDR3 region has 16 residues. V was pared by 6 bases and J by 1 base, with 17 bases between. Germline-derived CDR1 and CDR2 are SNHLY and FYNNEI. CDR3 bases: TGTGCCAGCAGATCCCGCCTTCGCGGGGGCACAGATACGCAGTATTTT. It is translated as CASRSRLRGGTDTQYF. The full variable domain, with the rest looked up from reference TRBV2 and TRBJ2-3, is EPEVTQTPSHQVTQMGQEVILRCVPISNHLYFYWYRQILGQKVEFLVSFYNNEISEKSEIFDDQFSVERPDGSNFTLKIRSTKLEDSAMYFCASRSRLRGGTDTQYFGPGTRLTVL.

Many counts were recorded for this clonotype. This rearrangement joins TRBV20-1 to TRBJ1-1; a possible D gene is TRBD1 (5 bases). This CDR3 comprises 12 residues. Trimming took off 5 bases at V and 3 bases at J, with 10 bases between the two ends. The V gene's germline CDR1 is DFQATT and CDR2 SNEGSKA (reference sequence). CDR3 amino acids: CSAAREYTEAFF. CDR3 DNA: TGCAGTGCTGCCAGGGAGTACACTGAAGCTTTCTTT.

Many counts were recorded for this clonotype. The V call is TRBV4-2, the J call TRBJ2-7; D unclear. V was shortened by 0 bases and J by 3 bases, with 12 bases between the two germline ends. Germline CDR1 is LGHNA and CDR2 is YNFKEQ. This CDR3 is built from 15 residues. The CDR3 sequence is CASSQEASVGYEQYF. The CDR3 nucleotides are TGTGCCAGCAGCCAAGAGGCTAGTGTCGGCTACGAGCAGTACTTC.

V is TRBV11-2 and J is TRBJ1-2; D gene ambiguous. The V gene lost 1 base and the J gene lost 8 bases, with 11 bases spanning the gap. Germline loops: CDR1 SGHAT, CDR2 FQNNGV. The CDR3 totals 13 residues. The chain's CDR3 is CASSLGPADGYTF. CDR3 coding DNA: TGTGCCAGCAGCTTAGGACCGGCGGACGGCTACACCTTC.

This clonotype was seen repeatedly, ten times or more. The chain couples TRBV6-2 or TRBV6-3 to TRBJ2-4; D call uncertain. Germline CDR1 reads MNHEY; CDR2 reads SVGEGT. This CDR3 is built from 15 residues. The V and J ends lost 5 bases and 0 bases respectively, with 11 bases between them. In DNA, the CDR3 is TGTGCCAGCAGTGCGCCCGAGCTAGCCAAAAACATTCAGTACTTC. Encoded protein: CASSAPELAKNIQYF.

In its sample, this clonotype was seen many times. V usage is TRBV27 and J usage is TRBJ2-1; 8 bases match TRBD1. The germline V gene has CDR1 MNHEY and CDR2 SMNVEV (reference sequence). The CDR3 extends over 15 amino acids. With 5 bases clipped from V and 4 bases from J, the junction kept 7 bases outside the gene matches. The CDR3 DNA reads as TGTGCCAGCAGTAGCAGGGGGCTAGATTACAATGAGCAGTTCTTC. Translation: CASSSRGLDYNEQFF.

This clonotype was picked up many times. The chain couples TRBV5-1 to TRBJ1-1, with 7 nucleotides matching TRBD1. With V trimmed by 4 bases and J by 4 bases, 13 bases remained unmatched. CDR1 and CDR2 (germline): SGHRS, YFSETQ. The CDR3 has 16 residues. The CDR3: CASSKLQQGWTTEAFF. The CDR3 DNA follows: TGCGCCAGCAGCAAACTTCAACAGGGGTGGACCACTGAAGCTTTCTTT.

This clonotype was observed at least ten times. The chain combines TRBV5-1 with TRBJ2-7; D is unresolved. The CDR3 length is 14 residues. CDR1 SGHRS and CDR2 YFSETQ come from the germline V gene. Trimming took off 1 base at V and 1 base at J, with 9 bases between the two ends. The DNA for the CDR3 is TGCGCCAGCAGCTTGAATCCTGCTTCCTACGAGCAGTACTTC. Encoded protein: CASSLNPASYEQYF.

This clonotype was picked up many times. The chain combines TRBV20-1 with TRBJ1-4; TRBD1 agrees at 7 bases. Trimming at V came to 0 bases and at J to 4 bases, leaving 11 bases not matched to a gene. This CDR3 has 17 residues. The germline V gene has CDR1 DFQATT and CDR2 SNEGSKA (reference sequence). CDR3 bases: TGCAGTGCTAGAGACAGTCTAGGGGGCAGATATAATGAAAAACTGTTTTTT. As protein: CSARDSLGGRYNEKLFF.

This clonotype was counted at least ten times. The rearrangement joins TRBV5-1 to TRBJ2-3, with 9 bases that match TRBD1. The CDR3 runs to 15 residues. V was clipped by 4 bases and J by 4 bases; unmatched bases: 7. Germline V gene sequence: CDR1 SGHRS, CDR2 YFSETQ. In DNA, the CDR3 is TGCGCCAGCAGCCTTCGACAGGGGGGCGCAGATACGCAGTATTTT. Protein: CASSLRQGGADTQYF.

This clonotype was counted between two and nine times. The rearrangement links TRBV12-3 or TRBV12-4 to TRBJ2-7; 7 bases fit TRBD1. CDR3 length: 14 amino acids. Trimming cost V 2 bases and J 7 bases; bases outside gene matches: 8. The CDR3: CASSLWGQNDEQYF. Written as DNA, the CDR3 is TGTGCCAGCAGTTTATGGGGACAGAATGATGAGCAGTACTTC.

This clonotype came up many times. The V gene is TRBV20-1, the J gene TRBJ2-2; unclear D gene. The CDR3 has 14 residues. CDR1 is DFQATT, CDR2 SNEGSKA, per germline (reference sequence). V dropped 6 bases and J dropped 1 base, with 12 bases sitting between them. CDR3 region: CSATKSGNTGELFF. CDR3 DNA: TGCAGTGCCACAAAGTCGGGGAACACCGGGGAGCTGTTTTTT.

This chain uses TRBV7-9 with TRBJ2-5; 10 nucleotides align to TRBD2. In germline, CDR1 is SEHNR, CDR2 FQNEAQ (reference sequence). The CDR3 consists of 14 residues. Unmatched junction bases numbered 3, after V lost 6 bases and J lost 2 bases. The CDR3 spells CASRLGLAQETQYF. As DNA, the CDR3 is TGTGCCAGCAGATTGGGACTAGCGCAAGAGACCCAGTACTTC.

The table lists this clonotype with many counts. The CDR3 coding sequence is TGCGCCAGCAGCTTGGGCCCCGAGAATACGCAGTATTTT. Its protein product is CASSLGPENTQYF. This rearrangement joins TRBV5-1 to TRBJ2-3; D remains ambiguous. The CDR3 spans 13 residues. Germline loops: CDR1 SGHRS, CDR2 YFSETQ. The V end was cut by 0 bases, the J end by 7 bases, with 9 bases between.

This clonotype has more than one count but fewer than ten. This sequence joins TRBV6-1 and TRBJ1-1; D is possibly TRBD1 (5 bases). Germline CDR1 MNHNS, CDR2 SASEGT. The CDR3 runs to 14 residues. Trimming shortened V by 2 bases and J by 5 bases, and 12 bases separated the two germline ends. CDR3 nucleotide sequence: TGTGCCAGCAGTGAAATCGGGGGTTGGACTGAAGCTTTCTTT. The encoded protein is CASSEIGGWTEAFF.

This clonotype was recorded at least ten times. This chain links TRBV10-2 with TRBJ2-1; D is uncertain. V was trimmed by 2 bases and J by 0 bases, leaving 14 bases between them. The CDR3 extends over 17 amino acids. Germline assignment: CDR1 WSHSY and CDR2 SAAADI. The CDR3 sequence is CASSEGVVWSSYNEQFF. In nucleotides, the CDR3 is TGCGCCAGCAGTGAGGGGGTCGTCTGGAGCTCCTACAATGAGCAGTTCTTC.

At least ten counts were recorded for this clonotype. This sequence joins TRBV5-1 and TRBJ2-2, with D possibly matching TRBD2 (7 bases). V lost 4 bases and J lost 5, with 12 bases in between. Germline CDR1 and CDR2: SGHRS and YFSETQ. This CDR3 has 14 residues. CDR3 amino acids: CASSPGRGTGELFF. CDR3 DNA: TGCGCCAGCAGCCCTGGGAGGGGGACCGGGGAGCTGTTTTTT.

This clonotype was detected many times. The chain has TRBV29-1 and TRBJ1-1, with D uncertain. There are 13 residues in the CDR3. V dropped 6 bases and J dropped 0 bases, with 11 bases sitting between them. Germline CDR1 SQVTM, CDR2 ANQGSEA. The CDR3 bases are TGCAGCGTGGTAGGGCGGATGAACACTGAAGCTTTCTTT. Protein sequence: CSVVGRMNTEAFF. Looking up the rest from reference TRBV29-1 and TRBJ1-1 gives the full variable domain: SAVISQKPSRDICQRGTSLTIQCQVDSQVTMMFWYRQQPGQSLTLIATANQGSEATYESGFVIDKFPISRPNLTFSTLTVSNMSPEDSSIYLCSVVGRMNTEAFFGQGTRLTVV.

This clonotype has a handful of counts. The V call is TRBV5-1, the J call TRBJ2-3, with D possibly being TRBD1 (6 bases). The CDR3 has 15 residues. Trimming removed 4 bases at V and 4 bases at J, with 16 bases between. Germline CDR1 and CDR2: SGHRS and YFSETQ. CDR3 nucleotide sequence: TGCGCCAGCAGCGATCACAGGGAGAGGGCAGATACGCAGTATTTT. Translation: CASSDHRERADTQYF. Full variable domain (missing parts from reference TRBV5-1 and TRBJ2-3): KAGVTQTPRYLIKTRGQQVTLSCSPISGHRSVSWYQQTPGQGLQFLFEYFSETQRNKGNFPGRFSGRQFSNSRSEMNVSTLELGDSALYLCASSDHRERADTQYFGPGTRLTVL.